This TCR beta chain was captured in a study of blood T cell repertoires in COVID-19. Across the whole study: Sources were T cells, B-cell-depleted T cells, or PBMCs; the material itself was cDNA or gDNA.

Repertoires were generated with immunoSEQ multiplex PCR, while TCRdb's copy carries only in-frame clones and drops some. This sample has roughly 260,000 clones; about 87% occur once, and the top ten carry approximately 2.8%. This TCR was sampled from a young woman with acute COVID-19. Sequences were obtained from PBMCs or T cells enriched from blood (not recorded which).

This chain's CDR3 is CALRQGAFETQYF. The CDR3 coding sequence is TGTGCCCTCCGGCAGGGGGCATTCGAGACCCAGTACTTC. The V call is TRBV6-5, the J call TRBJ2-5; TRBD1 matches at 8 bases. Looked up from germline, CDR1 is MNHEY and CDR2 is SVGAGI. The ends lost 11 bases at V and 5 bases at J; junction bases unmatched: 10. The CDR3 runs to 13 residues.